This T cell receptor beta chain was recorded in a study of cytomegalovirus exposure and HLA in healthy donors. The PCR employed 60 Vbeta primers together with 13 Jbeta primers. Libraries were prepared by immunoSEQ multiplex PCR; TCRdb keeps only in-frame clonotypes and omits some of them. The table has under 150,000 clones, 75% to 85% seen once; the top ten hold approximately 1.5%. To note about this clone: As yet, its antigen is unknown.

Study results and caveats: About 180 TCR beta chains were listed as cytomegalovirus-associated. Later genetic work tied a missense DCLRE1C variant to beta-chain V and J trimming.

Germline-derived CDR1 and CDR2 are SSHAT and FNYEAQ (reference sequence). There are 13 residues in the CDR3. Trimming shortened V by 5 bases and J by 2 bases, and 9 bases separated the two germline ends. This rearrangement joins TRBV7-7 to TRBJ1-1; D ambiguous. This receptor was obtained from a woman in her thirties or forties in good health and CMV-seronegative. Sequencing was carried out using PBMCs. Here the CDR3 DNA reads TGTGCCAGCAGCACAATCGATAACACTGAAGCTTTCTTT. It specifies CASSTIDNTEAFF.